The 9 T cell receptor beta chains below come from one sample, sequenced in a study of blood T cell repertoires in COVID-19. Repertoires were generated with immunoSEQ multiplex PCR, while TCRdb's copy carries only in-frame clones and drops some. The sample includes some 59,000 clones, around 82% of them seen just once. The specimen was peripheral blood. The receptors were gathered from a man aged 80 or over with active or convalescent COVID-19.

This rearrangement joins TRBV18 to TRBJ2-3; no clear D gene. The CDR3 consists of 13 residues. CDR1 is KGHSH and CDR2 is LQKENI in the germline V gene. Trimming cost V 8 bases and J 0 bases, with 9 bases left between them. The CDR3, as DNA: TGTGCCAGCGCGCGTTTTAGCACAGATACGCAGTATTTT. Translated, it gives CASARFSTDTQYF.

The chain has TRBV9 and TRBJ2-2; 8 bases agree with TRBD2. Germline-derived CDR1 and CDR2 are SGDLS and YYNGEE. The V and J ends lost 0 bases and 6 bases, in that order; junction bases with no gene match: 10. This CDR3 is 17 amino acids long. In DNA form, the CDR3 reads TGTGCCAGCAGCGTAGTACTAGCGGCGAGTGGAGCCGGGGAGCTGTTTTTT. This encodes CASSVVLAASGAGELFF.

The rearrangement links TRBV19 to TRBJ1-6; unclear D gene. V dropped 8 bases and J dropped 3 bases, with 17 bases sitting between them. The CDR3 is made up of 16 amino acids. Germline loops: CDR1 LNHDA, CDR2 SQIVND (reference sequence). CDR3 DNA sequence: TGTGCCAGTGACGCGGGGATCAGCGTCTATAATTCACCCCTCCACTTT. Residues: CASDAGISVYNSPLHF.

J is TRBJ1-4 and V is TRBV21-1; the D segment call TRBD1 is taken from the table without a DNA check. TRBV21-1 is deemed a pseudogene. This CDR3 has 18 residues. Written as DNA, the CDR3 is TGTGCCAGCAGCACCGCACCTCAGGGGGCGCTTCTAGATGAAAAACTGTTTTTT. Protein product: CASSTAPQGALLDEKLFF.

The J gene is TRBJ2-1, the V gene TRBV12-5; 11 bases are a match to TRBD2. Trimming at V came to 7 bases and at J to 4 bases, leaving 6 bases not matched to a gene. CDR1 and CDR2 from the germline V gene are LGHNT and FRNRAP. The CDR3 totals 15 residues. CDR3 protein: CASVLSGGAYNEQFF. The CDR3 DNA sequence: TGTGCTAGTGTCCTTAGCGGGGGGGCTTACAATGAGCAGTTCTTC.

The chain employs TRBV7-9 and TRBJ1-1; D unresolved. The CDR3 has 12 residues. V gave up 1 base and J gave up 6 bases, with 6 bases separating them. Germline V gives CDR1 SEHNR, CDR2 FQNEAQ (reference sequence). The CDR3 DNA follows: TGTGCCAGCAGCTTAGGTTGGCCTGAAGCTTTCTTT. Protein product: CASSLGWPEAFF.

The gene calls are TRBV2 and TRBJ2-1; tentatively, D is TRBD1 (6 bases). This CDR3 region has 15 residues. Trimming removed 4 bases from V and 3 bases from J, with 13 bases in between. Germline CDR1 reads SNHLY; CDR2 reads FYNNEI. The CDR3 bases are TGTGCCAGCAGTGTCGAGGGGGATGGCTACAATGAGCAGTTCTTC. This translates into CASSVEGDGYNEQFF.

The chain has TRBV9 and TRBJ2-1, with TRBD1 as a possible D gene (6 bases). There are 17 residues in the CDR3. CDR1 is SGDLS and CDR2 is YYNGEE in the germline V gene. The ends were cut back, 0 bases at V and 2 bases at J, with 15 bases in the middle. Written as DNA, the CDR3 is TGTGCCAGCAGCGTAGGGACCCAGGGGTTACCCTACAATGAGCAGTTCTTC. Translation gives CASSVGTQGLPYNEQFF.

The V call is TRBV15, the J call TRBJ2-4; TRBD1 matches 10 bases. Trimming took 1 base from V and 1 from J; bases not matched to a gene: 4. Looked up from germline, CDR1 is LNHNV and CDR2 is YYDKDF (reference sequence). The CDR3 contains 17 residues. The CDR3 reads CATSRGDRGLAKNIQYF. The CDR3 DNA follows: TGTGCCACCAGCAGAGGCGACAGGGGGCTGGCCAAAAACATTCAGTACTTC.